Here is one T cell receptor (beta chain) with its context. No antigen is known for it. CDR3 size: 14 residues. V lost 4 bases and J 5 bases, leaving 16 bases between the germline ends. Germline lookup yields CDR1 SGDLS and CDR2 YYNGEE. The sample is drawn from a study of shared clonotypes between healthy human individuals. General study points: Non-shared clonotypes had lower generation probabilities than clonotypes shared by all four sorted-subset donors.

Deep-level assay runs were performed. Assay: immunoSEQ multiplex PCR; the TCRdb copy retains only in-frame clones and omits some. The sample lists 1 million to 1.2 million clones, approximately 80% occurring once. The investigators split CD4+ cells into a CD45RA+ naive subset and a CD45RA-negative memory subset. The receptor comes from a man younger than 30 in good health. Some clones in this sample may be carry-over from other donors' samples. The J gene is TRBJ2-7, the V gene TRBV9; D is uncertain. What was sequenced was memory CD4+ T cells from PBMCs. Noted subset: CD45RA-negative fraction. The CDR3 DNA reads TGTGCCAGCAGCTACCGGTCGGAACCCCACGAGCAGTACTTC. Translation: CASSYRSEPHEQYF.